These T cell receptor beta chains were read from a single sample in a study of shared clonotypes between healthy human individuals. Assay: immunoSEQ multiplex PCR; the TCRdb copy retains only in-frame clones and omits some. The sample includes 760,000 or so clones, about 97% of them seen just once. The specimen was naive CD8+ T cells sorted from blood. These receptors were obtained from a man aged 25 to 45 in good health. Each CDR3 is given with its conserved first and last residue. Each record gives: clone size, V gene, D gene, J gene, CDR3 DNA, CDR3 protein. The D gene is left open where the match is weak. Some rows have no size entry. The others give once, few or many, or a class for an expanded clone.

clone size: .
V gene: TRBV29-1
D gene: .
J gene: TRBJ2-4
CDR3 DNA: TGCAGCGTGGCCCGAGTGGGGGCCAAAAACATTCAGTACTTC
CDR3 protein: CSVARVGAKNIQYF

clone size: .
V gene: TRBV2
D gene: .
J gene: TRBJ2-7
CDR3 DNA: TGTGCCAGCATCGAGGGCTGGAACGAGCAGTACTTC
CDR3 protein: CASIEGWNEQYF

clone size: .
V gene: TRBV6-5
D gene: .
J gene: TRBJ1-1
CDR3 DNA: TGTGCCAGCAGTTACACATCCTCAGGGAACACTGAAGCTTTCTTT
CDR3 protein: CASSYTSSGNTEAFF

clone size: .
V gene: TRBV10-1
D gene: TRBD2
J gene: TRBJ2-7
CDR3 DNA: TGCGCCAGCAGTGGCGGGACTAGCGGAATTTACGAGCAGTACTTC
CDR3 protein: CASSGGTSGIYEQYF

clone size: .
V gene: TRBV11-2
D gene: .
J gene: TRBJ2-7
CDR3 DNA: TGTGCCAGCAGCGAAGGGGGCTCCTACGAGCAGTACTTC
CDR3 protein: CASSEGGSYEQYF

clone size: .
V gene: TRBV5-1
D gene: TRBD1
J gene: TRBJ2-7
CDR3 DNA: TGCGCCAGCAGCTTGGGACAGGGGAGCTACGAGCAGTACTTC
CDR3 protein: CASSLGQGSYEQYF

clone size: .
V gene: TRBV27
D gene: .
J gene: TRBJ1-2
CDR3 DNA: TGTGCCAGCAGTTTCGGAGTTGGCGACCTTAACTATGGCTACACCTTC
CDR3 protein: CASSFGVGDLNYGYTF

clone size: .
V gene: TRBV2
D gene: TRBD1
J gene: TRBJ2-3
CDR3 DNA: TGTGCCAGCAGCTCATATCGGGACAGCGTCACAGATACGCAGTATTTT
CDR3 protein: CASSSYRDSVTDTQYF

clone size: .
V gene: TRBV30
D gene: TRBD2
J gene: TRBJ2-3
CDR3 DNA: TGTGCCTGGAGTGCCGGGACTAGCGGGACAGATACGCAGTATTTT
CDR3 protein: CAWSAGTSGTDTQYF

clone size: .
V gene: TRBV29-1
D gene: .
J gene: TRBJ2-3
CDR3 DNA: TGCAGCGTTAAACCTGGCTACACAGATACGCAGTATTTT
CDR3 protein: CSVKPGYTDTQYF

clone size: .
V gene: TRBV4-1
D gene: TRBD2
J gene: TRBJ2-1
CDR3 DNA: TGCGCCAGCAGCCAGATAGGACTAGCGGGAGAATATGAGCAGTTCTTC
CDR3 protein: CASSQIGLAGEYEQFF

clone size: .
V gene: TRBV2
D gene: .
J gene: TRBJ2-7
CDR3 DNA: TGTGCCAGCAGTGAGGGCAGGGACGGGAGTTTCTACGAGCAGTACTTC
CDR3 protein: CASSEGRDGSFYEQYF

clone size: .
V gene: TRBV29-1
D gene: .
J gene: TRBJ2-7
CDR3 DNA: TGCAGCGTTGAGGCCGGCAGGCGCCACGAGCAGTACTTC
CDR3 protein: CSVEAGRRHEQYF

clone size: .
V gene: TRBV11-2
D gene: TRBD1
J gene: TRBJ2-6
CDR3 DNA: TGTGCCAGCAGCCTAACAGGGGAAGCCAACGTCCTGACTTTC
CDR3 protein: CASSLTGEANVLTF

clone size: .
V gene: TRBV11-2
D gene: .
J gene: TRBJ2-5
CDR3 DNA: TGTGCCAGCAGCTTTGGGACTGCCTTAGAGGCCCAGTACTTC
CDR3 protein: CASSFGTALEAQYF

clone size: .
V gene: TRBV7-9
D gene: .
J gene: TRBJ2-7
CDR3 DNA: TGTGCCAGCACTACTTCCGACGAGCAGTACTTC
CDR3 protein: CASTTSDEQYF

clone size: .
V gene: TRBV10-3
D gene: .
J gene: TRBJ2-1
CDR3 DNA: TGTGCCATCTCATCTCGGATGGATGAGCAGTTCTTC
CDR3 protein: CAISSRMDEQFF

clone size: once
V gene: TRBV28
D gene: .
J gene: TRBJ2-1
CDR3 DNA: TGTGCCAGCAGTCAATTAGCGACGATTAACAATGAGCAGTTCTTC
CDR3 protein: CASSQLATINNEQFF

clone size: once
V gene: TRBV7-9
D gene: .
J gene: TRBJ2-1
CDR3 DNA: TGTGCCAGCAGCTTCCGGCTAACGGGGGAGAATGAGCAGTTCTTC
CDR3 protein: CASSFRLTGENEQFF

clone size: .
V gene: TRBV4-1
D gene: .
J gene: TRBJ2-4
CDR3 DNA: TGCGCCAGCAGCCAAGTGGAAAACATTCAGTACTTC
CDR3 protein: CASSQVENIQYF

clone size: .
V gene: TRBV13
D gene: TRBD1
J gene: TRBJ2-7
CDR3 DNA: TGTGCCAGCAGCTTTGCCACGAGGGACAGGACGAACGAGCAGTACTTC
CDR3 protein: CASSFATRDRTNEQYF

clone size: .
V gene: TRBV9
D gene: .
J gene: TRBJ2-7
CDR3 DNA: TGTGCCAGCAGCGTCGGACAGGACTACTCCTACGAGCAGTACTTC
CDR3 protein: CASSVGQDYSYEQYF

clone size: .
V gene: TRBV14
D gene: .
J gene: TRBJ1-3
CDR3 DNA: TGTGCCAGCAGTAGATTGATCTCTGGAAACACCATATATTTT
CDR3 protein: CASSRLISGNTIYF

clone size: .
V gene: TRBV6-5
D gene: .
J gene: TRBJ2-7
CDR3 DNA: TGTGCCAGCAGTTACGAGGGAACAGGACCTCCTTACGAGCAGTACTTC
CDR3 protein: CASSYEGTGPPYEQYF

clone size: .
V gene: TRBV28
D gene: .
J gene: TRBJ2-1
CDR3 DNA: TGTGCCAGCAGTTTAGTGGGGGGCAATGAGCAGTTCTTC
CDR3 protein: CASSLVGGNEQFF

clone size: .
V gene: TRBV7-9
D gene: TRBD1
J gene: TRBJ2-7
CDR3 DNA: TGTGCCAGCAGCACCCTCTTGGGACAGGGACCCTCCTACGAGCAGTACTTC
CDR3 protein: CASSTLLGQGPSYEQYF

clone size: .
V gene: TRBV2
D gene: .
J gene: TRBJ2-3
CDR3 DNA: TGTGCCAGCAGTCCGGACTATGCCCATACGCAGTATTTT
CDR3 protein: CASSPDYAHTQYF

clone size: .
V gene: TRBV7-8
D gene: TRBD1
J gene: TRBJ2-7
CDR3 DNA: TGTGCCAGCAGCATAAGGACAGGGGACTTGTACGAGCAGTACTTC
CDR3 protein: CASSIRTGDLYEQYF

clone size: once
V gene: TRBV29-1
D gene: .
J gene: TRBJ2-7
CDR3 DNA: TGCAGCGTTGAAGGAGGGAGCAGACCCTACGAGCAGTACTTC
CDR3 protein: CSVEGGSRPYEQYF

clone size: .
V gene: TRBV9
D gene: TRBD2
J gene: TRBJ2-1
CDR3 DNA: TGTGCCAGCAGCGTATGGTCTAGCGGGGGACACAATGAGCAGTTCTTC
CDR3 protein: CASSVWSSGGHNEQFF

clone size: .
V gene: TRBV27
D gene: TRBD2
J gene: TRBJ2-5
CDR3 DNA: TGTGCCAGCAGTTTCTCGGGGGGTCACCAAGAGACCCAGTACTTC
CDR3 protein: CASSFSGGHQETQYF

clone size: .
V gene: TRBV6-1
D gene: .
J gene: TRBJ1-4
CDR3 DNA: TGTGCCAGCAGTGAAAGCTTCCGGGGTTTCGGGGAAAAACTGTTTTTT
CDR3 protein: CASSESFRGFGEKLFF

clone size: .
V gene: TRBV6-1
D gene: .
J gene: TRBJ2-3
CDR3 DNA: TGTGCCAGCAGTGATTCCGCGCTGGTCACAGATACGCAGTATTTT
CDR3 protein: CASSDSALVTDTQYF

clone size: .
V gene: TRBV30
D gene: .
J gene: TRBJ2-1
CDR3 DNA: TGTGCCTGGAGTGACAGGGCCCCCTACAATGAGCAGTTCTTC
CDR3 protein: CAWSDRAPYNEQFF

clone size: .
V gene: TRBV28
D gene: .
J gene: TRBJ2-7
CDR3 DNA: TGTGCCAGCAGTTCCAATTACGAGCAGTACTTC
CDR3 protein: CASSSNYEQYF

clone size: .
V gene: TRBV21-1
D gene: .
J gene: TRBJ2-2
CDR3 DNA: TGTGCCAGCAGCAAGGGACTAGCGGGAGCCCTCACCGGGGAGCTGTTTTTT
CDR3 protein: CASSKGLAGALTGELFF

clone size: .
V gene: TRBV10-2
D gene: TRBD2
J gene: TRBJ2-7
CDR3 DNA: TGCGCCAGCAGGGGGACTAGCGGGAGGACCTACGAGCAGTACTTC
CDR3 protein: CASRGTSGRTYEQYF

clone size: .
V gene: TRBV9
D gene: TRBD2
J gene: TRBJ2-7
CDR3 DNA: TGTGCCAGCAGCCCGGGGACTAGCGGGAGAGGGTTCGAGCAGTACTTC
CDR3 protein: CASSPGTSGRGFEQYF

clone size: .
V gene: TRBV6-5
D gene: TRBD1
J gene: TRBJ2-7
CDR3 DNA: TGTGCCAGCAACCACCGGGACAGGTACTCCGACGAGCAGTACTTC
CDR3 protein: CASNHRDRYSDEQYF

clone size: .
V gene: TRBV28
D gene: .
J gene: TRBJ2-1
CDR3 DNA: TGTGCCAGCAGACAATACGCACAGGGCCATGAGCAGTTCTTC
CDR3 protein: CASRQYAQGHEQFF

clone size: .
V gene: TRBV27
D gene: .
J gene: TRBJ2-3
CDR3 DNA: TGTGCCAGCAGTTTGGCTCGCCCAGATACGCAGTATTTT
CDR3 protein: CASSLARPDTQYF

clone size: .
V gene: TRBV7-9
D gene: TRBD1
J gene: TRBJ2-5
CDR3 DNA: TGTGCCAGCAGCACGGGGAAGACAGGGACCGAAGAGACCCAGTACTTC
CDR3 protein: CASSTGKTGTEETQYF

clone size: .
V gene: TRBV7-2
D gene: TRBD2
J gene: TRBJ2-3
CDR3 DNA: TGTGCCAGCAGCTTAGTTGTACTAGCGGGAGCTCTTAAAGATACGCAGTATTTT
CDR3 protein: CASSLVVLAGALKDTQYF

clone size: .
V gene: TRBV9
D gene: .
J gene: TRBJ2-1
CDR3 DNA: TGTGCCAGCAGCGGGGGGCTAGCGTCTAGTGAGCAGTTCTTC
CDR3 protein: CASSGGLASSEQFF

clone size: .
V gene: TRBV6-5
D gene: .
J gene: TRBJ2-2
CDR3 DNA: TGTGCCAGCAGTTGGAAGGAGGGCGGGGAGCTGTTTTTT
CDR3 protein: CASSWKEGGELFF

clone size: .
V gene: TRBV14
D gene: .
J gene: TRBJ1-2
CDR3 DNA: TGTGCCAGCAGCCAAGTAAGCGGAAACCCGTGGCCAAACACCTTC
CDR3 protein: CASSQVSGNPWPNTF